The clone carrying this T cell receptor beta chain was counted only a few times. As yet, its antigen is unknown. The germline gives CDR1 SGHKS, CDR2 YYEKEE (reference sequence). The CDR3 runs 13 residues. V lost 4 bases and J 5 bases, leaving 12 bases between the germline ends. The data were obtained in a study of PD-1 blockade in classical Hodgkin lymphoma. Assay used: immunoSEQ multiplex PCR; TCRdb lists only in-frame clones, some missing. In the table there are about 30,000 clones, roughly 70% of which are singletons. Study findings and constraints: Reports indicated that newly diagnosed patients had lower baseline TCR diversity than healthy donors did. Whoever responded completely had baseline diversity much like that seen in newly diagnosed patients.

No patient escaped relapse after autologous stem cell transplantation, and brentuximab vedotin exposure varied. Complete response, partial response or progressive disease was each patient's best response. This clonotype originated in a human donor with classical Hodgkin lymphoma. This rearrangement joins TRBV5-5 to TRBJ1-1, with D possibly matching TRBD1 (6 bases). The sequencing used peripheral blood mononuclear cells (PBMCs), collected before the second cycle of nivolumab. Here the CDR3 DNA reads TGTGCCAGCAGCGTGGACAGCCCAACTGAAGCTTTCTTT. Its translation: CASSVDSPTEAFF.